The sample holds a few counts of the clone carrying this T cell receptor (beta chain). The target antigen is unknown. This specimen belongs to a study of regulatory T cells in long-lasting Graves disease. Study-level points and caveats: The persistent group shared 2,700 or so public clonotypes, more than the approximately 970 shared by new patients. Persistent cases favored TRBV28, TRBJ1-2 and TRBJ2-5.

The V and J ends lost 2 bases and 4 bases respectively, with 15 bases between them. The CDR3 contains 15 residues. Looked up from germline, CDR1 is SGHTA and CDR2 is FQGTGA. Arm-PCR of CDR3 regions with iRepertoire HTBI primers generated TCR beta libraries. In the authors' workflow: Detected in the samples were just over 60 TRBV and 14 TRBJ segments. TCRdb reprocessed the multiplex PCR reads via MiXCR and lists one record per CDR3 protein. The V and J calls reflect TCRdb's pipeline rather than the authors' work. This table holds 400,000 to 500,000 distinct CDR3 sequences, about 15% found once. Time point here: newly diagnosed GD, antithyroid drugs for less than 3 months. From RNA extracted from PBMCs, the TCR library was made. The same specimen was also included in a second study, on T cells in Graves' hyperthyroidism and ophthalmopathy.

V is TRBV7-3 and J is TRBJ2-7; D not resolved. Sample: peripheral blood mononuclear cells (PBMCs), taken at new diagnosis, from a patient treated with antithyroid drugs. The clonotype originates from a woman aged 18-29 years with Graves disease. CDR3 protein: CASSLSGQNGYEQYF. CDR3 nucleotides: TGTGCCAGCAGCTTATCTGGGCAGAACGGTTACGAGCAGTACTTC.